The 25 T cell receptor beta chains below were found in one sample sequenced in a study of cytomegalovirus exposure and HLA in healthy donors. PCR primers comprised 60 Vbeta and 13 Jbeta primers. Only in-frame clones appear in the TCRdb table, and some are missing; sequencing was by immunoSEQ multiplex PCR. The table records some 130,000 clones, 80% of them present only once. What was sequenced was PBMCs. The origin of the receptors is a man aged 30 to 39 in good health and CMV-seronegative.

The V call is TRBV28, the J call TRBJ1-4, with 8 bases fitting TRBD1. Germline CDR1 is MDHEN and CDR2 is SYDVKM. V gave up 3 bases and J gave up 8 bases; unmatched junction bases: 5. The CDR3 sequence is 14 residues long. The CDR3 DNA is TGTGCCAGCAGTTTTTTGGGGACAGGCGAAAAACTGTTTTTT. Amino acid sequence: CASSFLGTGEKLFF. Full variable domain (missing parts from reference TRBV28 and TRBJ1-4): DVKVTQSSRYLVKRTGEKVFLECVQDMDHENMFWYRQDPGLGLRLIYFSYDVKMKEKGDIPEGYSVSREKKERFSLILESASTNQTSMYLCASSFLGTGEKLFFGSGTQLSVL.

The chain couples TRBV6-6 to TRBJ1-4; no definite D call. Germline-derived CDR1 and CDR2 are MNHNY and SVGAGI (reference sequence). V was clipped by 0 bases and J by 6 bases, with 8 bases between them. The length of the CDR3 is 14 residues. The CDR3 sequence: CASSYSALDEKLFF. The CDR3 DNA sequence: TGTGCCAGCAGTTACTCGGCATTGGATGAAAAACTGTTTTTT.

This rearrangement joins TRBV4-1 to TRBJ2-7; 7 bases are shared with TRBD1. After removal of 4 bases from V and 1 base from J, the junction contained 7 bases not matched to a gene. The CDR3 sequence is 15 residues long. Germline V gene data show CDR1 as MGHRA and CDR2 as YSYEKL. The CDR3 coding sequence is TGCGCCAGCAGCCCAGAGGGGGCCGCTTCCTACGAGCAGTACTTC. It encodes CASSPEGAASYEQYF.

The V and J genes are TRBV27 and TRBJ2-3, with D unclear. Between the trimmed V and J ends, which lost 8 bases and 6 bases, there was a span of 18 bases. Germline values: CDR1 MNHEY, CDR2 SMNVEV (reference sequence). The CDR3 totals 14 residues. CDR3 amino acids: CASSATPARDTQYF. CDR3 nucleotide sequence: TGTGCCAGCTCTGCTACGCCGGCGCGGGATACGCAGTATTTT.

The V call is TRBV23-1, the J call TRBJ2-1, with 9 bases fitting TRBD1. TRBV23-1 is an open reading frame whose function is uncertain. CDR3 size: 14 residues. The V and J ends lost 6 bases and 6 bases, in that order; junction bases with no gene match: 6. CDR3 nucleotides: TGCGCCAGCAGAAACAGGGGGCCCTCCAATGAGCAGTTCTTC. Protein: CASRNRGPSNEQFF.

This clone was detected once. V and J are TRBV10-3 and TRBJ2-1; 8 nucleotides align to TRBD2. CDR3 size: 14 residues. Trimming removed 2 bases from V and 8 bases from J; junction bases left unmatched: 5. Germline V CDR1 and CDR2: ENHRY, SYGVKD. DNA of the CDR3: TGTGCCATCAGTGAGACCGGGACTAGTTATGAGCAGTTCTTC. Its protein product is CAISETGTSYEQFF.

The chain joins TRBV2 to TRBJ2-1; 9 bases line up with TRBD2. The CDR3 has 16 residues. From germline, CDR1 is SNHLY and CDR2 FYNNEI. Trimming at V came to 8 bases and at J to 8 bases, leaving 16 bases not matched to a gene. This CDR3 is CASPRPQAGGPDEQFF. CDR3 nucleotides: TGTGCCAGCCCTCGTCCTCAGGCGGGAGGGCCGGATGAGCAGTTCTTC.

This rearrangement joins TRBV18 to TRBJ2-5; 10 positions match TRBD1. The germline V gene encodes CDR1 KGHSH and CDR2 LQKENI. Losses at the gene ends were 3 bases for V and 7 bases for J; bases not matched to a gene: 5. The CDR3 is 14 amino acids. CDR3 residues: CASSPGQGGWTQYF. The CDR3 DNA sequence: TGTGCCAGCTCACCTGGACAGGGGGGGTGGACCCAGTACTTC. Looking up the rest from reference TRBV18 and TRBJ2-5 gives the full variable domain: NAGVMQNPRHLVRRRGQEARLRCSPMKGHSHVYWYRQLPEEGLKFMVYLQKENIIDESGMPKERFSAEFPKEGPSILRIQQVVRGDSAAYFCASSPGQGGWTQYFGPGTRLLVL.

This clone has just a few counts. The chain has TRBV30 and TRBJ2-3; TRBD2 matches at 8 bases. V gave up 5 bases and J gave up 2 bases; unmatched junction bases: 6. In germline, CDR1 is GTSNPN, CDR2 SVGIG (reference sequence). The length of the CDR3 is 14 residues. CDR3 nucleotides: TGTGCCTGGGGATTAGCGGGGTACACAGATACGCAGTATTTT. Protein sequence: CAWGLAGYTDTQYF.

J is TRBJ2-7 and V is TRBV5-6; weak D call: TRBD2 (7 bases). This CDR3 has 14 amino acids. The germline V gene has CDR1 SGHDT and CDR2 YYEEEE. Trimming removed 3 bases at V and 4 bases at J, with 14 bases between. The CDR3 loop reads CASSWRGGDYEQYF. The CDR3 DNA follows: TGTGCCAGCAGCTGGAGGGGGGGCGATTACGAGCAGTACTTC.

The V and J genes are TRBV6-1 and TRBJ2-5, with D tentatively TRBD2 (5 bases). The CDR3 is made up of 14 amino acids. Germline loops: CDR1 MNHNS, CDR2 SASEGT. V lost 2 bases to trimming and J lost 4 bases, with 11 bases between them. The chain's CDR3 is CASSESAGGETQYF. DNA of the CDR3: TGTGCCAGCAGTGAATCTGCGGGTGGAGAGACCCAGTACTTC.

The CDR3 spells CATSRVRGSGELFF. The CDR3 DNA is TGTGCCACCAGCAGGGTCAGGGGCTCCGGGGAGCTGTTTTTT. V is TRBV15 and J is TRBJ2-2, with D possibly matching TRBD1 (6 bases). Trimming removed 3 bases from V and 6 bases from J, with 11 bases in between. Germline V gene data show CDR1 as LNHNV and CDR2 as YYDKDF (reference sequence). The CDR3 runs to 14 residues.

The V and J genes are TRBV28 and TRBJ1-2; maybe TRBD1 (5 bases). CDR3 length: 13 residues. The V gene lost 1 base and the J gene lost 3 bases, with 6 bases spanning the gap. CDR1 and CDR2 (germline): MDHEN, SYDVKM. CDR3 region: CASSLSTDYGYTF. CDR3 nucleotides: TGTGCCAGCAGTTTATCGACAGACTATGGCTACACCTTC.

The chain is built from TRBV6-5 and TRBJ2-2, with D tentatively TRBD2 (6 bases). CDR3 length: 15 residues. Trimming removed 6 bases from V and 0 bases from J, with 11 bases in between. The germline V gene has CDR1 MNHEY and CDR2 SVGAGI. The CDR3 DNA sequence: TGTGCCAGCAGAACGGGACTCGCGAACACCGGGGAGCTGTTTTTT. This codes for CASRTGLANTGELFF.

This clone was detected a few times. The V call is TRBV4-1, the J call TRBJ2-3; TRBD1 is a possible D gene (5 bases). V was shortened by 0 bases and J by 8 bases, with 21 bases between the two germline ends. CDR3 length equals 17 residues. In germline, CDR1 is MGHRA, CDR2 YSYEKL. CDR3 sequence: CASSQEPRTQALGTQYF. CDR3 sequence (DNA): TGCGCCAGCAGCCAAGAACCCCGGACACAAGCTCTTGGTACGCAGTATTTT.

This chain links TRBV7-8 with TRBJ2-1; the match to TRBD2 covers 13 bases. V shed 4 bases, J shed 7 bases, and the junction held 7 bases outside the gene matches. Germline CDR1 SGHVS, CDR2 FQNEAQ. This CDR3 is 16 amino acids long. The CDR3 here is CASSSRTSGRRNEQFF. CDR3 coding DNA: TGTGCCAGCAGCTCACGGACTAGCGGGAGACGGAATGAGCAGTTCTTC.

V and J are TRBV5-6 and TRBJ2-3; 8 nucleotides line up with TRBD2. V lost 5 bases, J lost 5 bases, and 16 bases stayed unmatched. The V gene's germline CDR1 is SGHDT and CDR2 YYEEEE. The CDR3 runs to 17 residues. The chain's CDR3 is CASRWSSAGGLEDTQYF. For the CDR3, the DNA is TGTGCCAGCAGGTGGTCTTCCGCGGGAGGATTGGAAGATACGCAGTATTTT. Variable domain in full (rest from reference TRBV5-6 and TRBJ2-3): DAGVTQSPTHLIKTRGQQVTLRCSPKSGHDTVSWYQQALGQGPQFIFQYYEEEERQRGNFPDRFSGHQFPNYSSELNVNALLLGDSALYLCASRWSSAGGLEDTQYFGPGTRLTVL.

The rearrangement links TRBV4-3 to TRBJ2-5, with 9 bases fitting TRBD2. Germline trimming cut 7 bases from V and 4 bases from J; bases unmatched to any gene: 16. Germline V lookup: CDR1 LGHNA, CDR2 YSLEER. The CDR3 length is 17 residues. The CDR3 here is CASMRDGGREVRETQYF. The CDR3 DNA reads as TGCGCCAGCATGCGGGATGGCGGGAGGGAAGTACGAGAGACCCAGTACTTC.

The chain couples TRBV9 to TRBJ2-3; the match to TRBD2 covers 7 bases. CDR3 size: 15 residues. V lost 0 bases, J lost 6 bases, and 7 bases stayed unmatched. The germline V gene encodes CDR1 SGDLS and CDR2 YYNGEE. The CDR3: CASSVDAGALDTQYF. CDR3 sequence (DNA): TGTGCCAGCAGCGTAGATGCGGGAGCCCTCGATACGCAGTATTTT.

J is TRBJ2-7 and V is TRBV6-1; TRBD2 aligns across 10 bases. The germline gives CDR1 MNHNS, CDR2 SASEGT. This CDR3 spans 14 amino acids. V lost 6 bases and J lost 4; bases outside the gene matches: 6. The CDR3 DNA reads TGTGCCAGCAGGATAGCGGGAGGCGATTACGAGCAGTACTTC. It is translated as CASRIAGGDYEQYF.

V usage is TRBV4-1 and J usage is TRBJ2-7; 13 positions match TRBD2. CDR1 is MGHRA and CDR2 is YSYEKL in the germline V gene. V was clipped by 3 bases and J by 2 bases; unmatched bases: 10. The CDR3 loop spans 18 amino acids. Here the CDR3 DNA reads TGCGCCAGCAGCCAGGGGACTAGCGGGGTGGGGGTAACCTACGAGCAGTACTTC. Encoded protein: CASSQGTSGVGVTYEQYF.

The chain uses TRBV11-3 and TRBJ1-1; no reliable D call. From germline, CDR1 is SGHNT and CDR2 YENEEA. V gave up 2 bases and J gave up 7 bases, with 8 bases separating them. This CDR3 has 12 residues. This CDR3 is CASSLNKIEAFF. The CDR3 DNA reads TGTGCCAGCAGCTTAAACAAAATTGAAGCTTTCTTT.

The chain's CDR3 is CASSGETRPGELFF. CDR3 DNA sequence: TGTGCCAGCAGCGGGGAGACTAGACCCGGGGAGCTGTTTTTT. The V and J genes are TRBV9 and TRBJ2-2; D perhaps matches TRBD2 (6 bases). The CDR3 runs to 14 residues. V shed 3 bases and J shed 6 bases, with 12 bases lying between them. Germline values: CDR1 SGDLS, CDR2 YYNGEE.

This clone was seen a few times. This chain links TRBV10-1 with TRBJ1-1; 11 bases map to TRBD1. Germline-derived CDR1 and CDR2 are WNHNN and SYGVQD (reference sequence). This CDR3 comprises 13 residues. V trimming: 0 bases; J trimming: 10 bases; junction bases outside the gene matches: 1. The CDR3 here is CASSESGQGGAFF. Here the CDR3 DNA reads TGCGCCAGCAGTGAGTCGGGACAGGGGGGAGCTTTCTTT.

This clone appeared a few times. The J gene is TRBJ1-1, the V gene TRBV14; tentative D call: TRBD1 (6 bases). Looked up from germline, CDR1 is SGHDN and CDR2 is FVKESK. The CDR3 runs to 16 residues. The ends were cut back, 1 base at V and 3 bases at J, with 15 bases in the middle. CDR3 sequence reads: CASSQARGVWYTEAFF. CDR3 nucleotide sequence: TGTGCCAGCAGCCAAGCCAGGGGAGTGTGGTACACTGAAGCTTTCTTT.